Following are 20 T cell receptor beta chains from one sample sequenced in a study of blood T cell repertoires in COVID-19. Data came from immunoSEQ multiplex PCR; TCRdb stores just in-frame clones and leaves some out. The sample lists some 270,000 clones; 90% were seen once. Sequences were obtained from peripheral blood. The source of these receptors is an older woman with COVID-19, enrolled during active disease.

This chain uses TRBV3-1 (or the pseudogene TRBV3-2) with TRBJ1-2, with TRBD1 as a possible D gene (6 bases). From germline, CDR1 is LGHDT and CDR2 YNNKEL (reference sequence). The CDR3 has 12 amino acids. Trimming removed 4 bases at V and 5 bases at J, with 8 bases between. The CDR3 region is CASSRTDYGYTF. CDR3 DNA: TGTGCCAGCAGCCGGACAGATTATGGCTACACCTTC.

The CDR3 is CATSRERGSNQPQHF. The DNA for the CDR3 is TGTGCCACCAGCAGAGAACGGGGGAGCAATCAGCCCCAGCATTTT. The chain recombines TRBV15 with TRBJ1-5; TRBD1 is a possible D gene (5 bases). Trimming left V 0 bases short and J 1 base short, with 7 bases between. Per the germline V gene, CDR1 is LNHNV and CDR2 is YYDKDF (reference sequence). This CDR3 has 15 amino acids.

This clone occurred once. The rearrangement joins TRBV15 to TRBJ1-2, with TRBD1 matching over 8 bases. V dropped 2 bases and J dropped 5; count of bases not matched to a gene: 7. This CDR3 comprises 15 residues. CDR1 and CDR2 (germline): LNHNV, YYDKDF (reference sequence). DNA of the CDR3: TGTGCCACCAGCAGATCAGGGGGCAATAAATATGGCTACACCTTC. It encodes CATSRSGGNKYGYTF.

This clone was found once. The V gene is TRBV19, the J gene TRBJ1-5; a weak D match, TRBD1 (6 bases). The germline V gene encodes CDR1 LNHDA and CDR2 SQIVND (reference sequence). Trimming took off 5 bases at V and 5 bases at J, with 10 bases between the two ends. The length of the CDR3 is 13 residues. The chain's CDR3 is CASSQGPDQPQHF. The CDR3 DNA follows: TGTGCCAGTAGTCAGGGGCCCGATCAGCCCCAGCATTTT.

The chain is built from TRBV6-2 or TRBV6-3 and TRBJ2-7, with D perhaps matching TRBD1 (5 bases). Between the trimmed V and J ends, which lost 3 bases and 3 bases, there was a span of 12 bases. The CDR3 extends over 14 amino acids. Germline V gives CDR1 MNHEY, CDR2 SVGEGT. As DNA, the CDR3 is TGTGCCAGCAGTTATTTCAGGGCAGACTACGAGCAGTACTTC. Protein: CASSYFRADYEQYF.

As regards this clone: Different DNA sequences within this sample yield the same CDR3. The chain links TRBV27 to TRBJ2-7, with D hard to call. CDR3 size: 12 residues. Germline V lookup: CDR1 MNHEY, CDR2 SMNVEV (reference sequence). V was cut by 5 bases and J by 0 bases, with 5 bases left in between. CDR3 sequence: CASSPSSYEQYF. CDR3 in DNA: TGTGCCAGCAGTCCTAGCTCCTACGAGCAGTACTTC.

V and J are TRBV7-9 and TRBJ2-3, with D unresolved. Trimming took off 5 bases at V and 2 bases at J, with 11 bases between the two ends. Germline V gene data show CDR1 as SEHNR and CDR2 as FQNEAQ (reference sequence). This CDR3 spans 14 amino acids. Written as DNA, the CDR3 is TGTGCCAGCAGCCCGCGCGTCATCACAGATACGCAGTATTTT. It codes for CASSPRVITDTQYF.

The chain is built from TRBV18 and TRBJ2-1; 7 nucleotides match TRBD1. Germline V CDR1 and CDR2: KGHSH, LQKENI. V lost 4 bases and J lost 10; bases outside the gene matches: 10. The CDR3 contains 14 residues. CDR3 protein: CASSRNEGAEEQFF. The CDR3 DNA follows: TGTGCCAGCTCACGAAATGAGGGGGCCGAGGAGCAGTTCTTC.

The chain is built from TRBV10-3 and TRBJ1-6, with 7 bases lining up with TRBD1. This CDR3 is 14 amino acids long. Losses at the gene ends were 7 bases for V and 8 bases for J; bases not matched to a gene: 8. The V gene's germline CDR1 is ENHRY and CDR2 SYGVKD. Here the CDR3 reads CAINLNQGDSPLHF. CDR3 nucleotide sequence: TGTGCCATCAATCTGAACCAGGGGGATTCACCCCTCCACTTT.

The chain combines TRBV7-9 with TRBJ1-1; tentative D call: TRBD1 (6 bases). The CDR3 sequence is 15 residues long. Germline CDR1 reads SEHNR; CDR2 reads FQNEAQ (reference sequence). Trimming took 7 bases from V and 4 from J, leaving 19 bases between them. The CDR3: CASTPQGLSTTEAFF. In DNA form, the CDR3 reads TGTGCCAGCACCCCTCAGGGGCTTTCGACCACTGAAGCTTTCTTT.

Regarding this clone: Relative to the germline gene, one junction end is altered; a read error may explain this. CDR3 bases: TGTGCCAGCAACTTACAGGGGGCGAATGAGCAGTTCTTC. This gives the protein CASNLQGANEQFF. The rearrangement uses TRBV11-2 and TRBJ2-1; TRBD1 aligns across 9 bases. The V gene's germline CDR1 is SGHAT and CDR2 FQNNGV. The CDR3 totals 13 residues. The complete variable domain, with remaining parts taken from reference TRBV11-2 and TRBJ2-1, reads EAGVAQSPRYKIIEKRQSVAFWCNPISGHATLYWYQQILGQGPKLLIQFQNNGVVDDSQLPKDRFSAERLKGVDSTLKIQPAKLEDSAVYLCASNLQGANEQFFGPGTRLTVL.

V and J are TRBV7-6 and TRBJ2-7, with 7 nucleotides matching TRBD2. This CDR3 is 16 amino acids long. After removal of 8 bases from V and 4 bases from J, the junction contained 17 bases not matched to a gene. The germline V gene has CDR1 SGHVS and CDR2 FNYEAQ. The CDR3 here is CASGNGGGDSLYEQYF. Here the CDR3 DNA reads TGTGCCAGCGGCAACGGGGGAGGGGACTCACTTTACGAGCAGTACTTC.

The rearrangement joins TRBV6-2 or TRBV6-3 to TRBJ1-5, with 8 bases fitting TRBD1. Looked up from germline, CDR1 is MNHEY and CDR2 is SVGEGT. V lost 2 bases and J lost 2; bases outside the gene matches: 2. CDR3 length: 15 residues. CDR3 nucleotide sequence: TGTGCCAGCAGTTACGGGACAGGTGGCAATCAGCCCCAGCATTTT. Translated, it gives CASSYGTGGNQPQHF.

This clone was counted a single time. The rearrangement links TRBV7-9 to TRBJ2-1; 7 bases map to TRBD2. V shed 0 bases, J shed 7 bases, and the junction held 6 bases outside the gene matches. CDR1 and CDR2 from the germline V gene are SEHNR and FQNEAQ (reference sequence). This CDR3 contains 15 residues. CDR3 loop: CASSLASGEANEQFF. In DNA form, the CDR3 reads TGTGCCAGCAGCTTAGCAAGCGGGGAGGCGAATGAGCAGTTCTTC.

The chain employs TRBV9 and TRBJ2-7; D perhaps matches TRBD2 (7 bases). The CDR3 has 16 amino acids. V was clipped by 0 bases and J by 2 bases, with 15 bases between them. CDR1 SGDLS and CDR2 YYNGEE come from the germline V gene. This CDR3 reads CASSVGAGAMTYEQYF. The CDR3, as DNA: TGTGCCAGCAGCGTAGGGGCGGGGGCAATGACCTACGAGCAGTACTTC.

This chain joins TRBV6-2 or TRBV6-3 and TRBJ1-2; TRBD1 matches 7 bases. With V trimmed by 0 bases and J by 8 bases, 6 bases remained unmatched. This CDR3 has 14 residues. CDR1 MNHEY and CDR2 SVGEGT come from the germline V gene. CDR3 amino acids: CASSYSYRGYGYTF. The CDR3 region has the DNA TGTGCCAGCAGTTACTCGTACAGGGGATACGGCTACACCTTC.

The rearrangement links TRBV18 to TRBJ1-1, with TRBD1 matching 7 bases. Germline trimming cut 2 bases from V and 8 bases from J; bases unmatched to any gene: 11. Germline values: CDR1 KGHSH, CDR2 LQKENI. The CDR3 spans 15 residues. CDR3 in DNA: TGTGCCAGCTCACCATTCAGAGGACAGGCTGTCGAAGCTTTCTTT. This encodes CASSPFRGQAVEAFF.

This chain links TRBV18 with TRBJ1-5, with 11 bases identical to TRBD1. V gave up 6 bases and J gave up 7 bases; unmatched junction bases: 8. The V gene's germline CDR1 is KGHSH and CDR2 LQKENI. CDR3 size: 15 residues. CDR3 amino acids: CASSGGQGARQPQHF. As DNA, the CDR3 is TGTGCCAGCTCGGGTGGACAGGGGGCACGGCAGCCCCAGCATTTT.

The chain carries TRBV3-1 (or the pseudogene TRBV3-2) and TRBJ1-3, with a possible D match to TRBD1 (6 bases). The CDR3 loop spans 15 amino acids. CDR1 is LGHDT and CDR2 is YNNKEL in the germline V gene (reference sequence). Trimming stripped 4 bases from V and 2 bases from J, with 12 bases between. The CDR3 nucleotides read TGTGCCAGCAGCCCAATTAGGACAGCTGGAAACACCATATATTTT. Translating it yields CASSPIRTAGNTIYF.

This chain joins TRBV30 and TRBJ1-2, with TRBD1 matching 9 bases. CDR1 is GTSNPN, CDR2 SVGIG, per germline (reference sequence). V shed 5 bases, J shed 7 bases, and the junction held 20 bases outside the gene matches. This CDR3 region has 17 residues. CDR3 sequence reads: CAWAGDISDRGIGGYTF. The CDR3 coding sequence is TGTGCCTGGGCCGGGGACATCTCGGACAGGGGCATTGGTGGCTACACCTTC.